Below, one T cell receptor beta chain is given with its context. How the authors handled the data: The authors estimated nucleated cell counts from reference gene primer amplification. Repertoires were generated with immunoSEQ multiplex PCR, while TCRdb's copy carries only in-frame clones and drops some. V, J and clone size derive from that table, while D and trimming were established from the DNA sequence. This sample has over 100,000 clones, with roughly 80% found just once. This entry belongs to a study of blood T cell repertoires in COVID-19. For the study at large: The United States, Italy and Spain provided the acute and convalescent COVID-19 samples. The analysed material was cDNA or gDNA that came from T cells, B-cell-depleted T cells, or PBMCs.

Germline CDR1 is SEHNR and CDR2 is FQNEAQ (reference sequence). The CDR3 is made up of 14 amino acids. Trimming removed 2 bases at V and 2 bases at J, with 9 bases between. This chain joins TRBV7-9 and TRBJ2-5, with TRBD1 as a possible D gene (5 bases). The receptor was derived from a woman in her sixties with acute or convalescent COVID-19. Input material: peripheral blood. The CDR3 DNA is TGTGCCAGCAGCTTAATAAGGGGACAAGAGACCCAGTACTTC. It encodes CASSLIRGQETQYF.